This T cell receptor beta chain was recorded in a study of identical twins. Study-level findings and limits: Twin pairs' shared out-of-frame alpha sequences were enriched in low generation probability. Abundant beta clonotypes from cord blood had fewer insertions, unlike memory repertoires, which showed none.

Of note for this clonotype: Its antigen is as yet unknown.

Unique molecular identifiers were present on the cDNA, which also gained a universal primer site by template switching. TCRdb re-analysed the 5' RACE reads in MiXCR, keeping a single row per CDR3 protein. The sample lists 460,000 or so distinct CDR3 sequences, approximately 14% occurring once. The CDR3 contains 14 residues. Germline V gives CDR1 KGHSH, CDR2 LQKENI. V dropped 3 bases and J dropped 3 bases, with 10 bases sitting between them. The same sample was also used in a study of yellow fever vaccine responses in identical twins.

Sample: CD4+ T cells sorted from blood. The TCR comes from a woman younger than 35 in good health. The chain combines TRBV18 with TRBJ2-3, with D hard to call. CDR3 sequence (DNA): TGTGCCAGCTCACCTCTAGTGGGGACAGATACGCAGTATTTT. Translation gives CASSPLVGTDTQYF.